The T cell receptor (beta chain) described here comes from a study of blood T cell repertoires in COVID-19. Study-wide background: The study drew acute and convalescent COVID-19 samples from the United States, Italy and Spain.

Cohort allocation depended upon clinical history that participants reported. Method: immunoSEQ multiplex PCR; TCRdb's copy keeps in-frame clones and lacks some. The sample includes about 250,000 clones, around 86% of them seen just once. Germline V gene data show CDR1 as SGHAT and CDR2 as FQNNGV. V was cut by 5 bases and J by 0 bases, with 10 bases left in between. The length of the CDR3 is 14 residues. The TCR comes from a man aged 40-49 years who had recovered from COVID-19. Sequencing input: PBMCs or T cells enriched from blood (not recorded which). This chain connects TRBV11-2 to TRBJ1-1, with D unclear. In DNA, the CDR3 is TGTGCCAGCAGCCTGTGGGAGGTGAACACTGAAGCTTTCTTT. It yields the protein CASSLWEVNTEAFF.